This T cell receptor (beta chain) was sequenced for a study of blood T cell repertoires in COVID-19. As for the study in general: Whether acute or convalescent, the COVID-19 samples came from the United States, Italy and Spain.

Original methodology: For nucleated cells, counts were estimated from reference gene primer amplification. TCRdb's table, derived via immunoSEQ multiplex PCR, lists solely in-frame clones and lacks some. V, J and clone size are taken as reported in that table, and D and trimming were inferred from the DNA itself. The repertoire consists of tens of thousands of clones, with over 70% occurring once and the leading ten covering less than 55%. The CDR3 runs to 14 residues. V lost 4 bases and J lost 1, with 8 bases in between. The V gene's germline CDR1 is LNHDA and CDR2 SQIVND (reference sequence). The sequence came from a woman aged 80 or older with active or convalescent COVID-19. The chain links TRBV19 to TRBJ1-5; TRBD1 is a possible D gene (5 bases). The sequenced material came from peripheral blood. The CDR3 spells CASSSRQSNQPQHF. The CDR3, as DNA: TGTGCCAGTAGTAGCCGACAGAGCAATCAGCCCCAGCATTTT.